This TCR beta chain is from a study of shared clonotypes between healthy human individuals. Original processing notes: With immunoSEQ giving junction-only sequences and no quality scores, filtering differed. The data were produced by immunoSEQ multiplex PCR, yet TCRdb's version contains in-frame clones alone and is incomplete. V and J calls and clone size are as listed in that table; D and trimming were resolved from the DNA. The table lists about 2.1 million clones, around 93% of them singletons. The CDR3 is 17 residues long. V dropped 4 bases and J dropped 2; count of bases not matched to a gene: 8. Germline assignment: CDR1 SEHNR and CDR2 FQNEAQ (reference sequence). Naive CD8 cells comprised CD45RO-negative, CCR7-positively selected cells, excluding terminally differentiated effector memory CD45RA+ cells.

The sequence derives from a young man in good health. Some clones in this sample may be carry-over from other donors' samples. The chain joins TRBV7-9 to TRBJ2-5, with 12 bases fitting TRBD2. Sequenced sample: naive CD8+ T cells from PBMCs. CDR3 residues: CASSSRLAGDWQETQYF. The CDR3 coding sequence is TGTGCCAGCAGCTCCAGACTAGCGGGAGATTGGCAAGAGACCCAGTACTTC.